Listed below are T cell receptor beta chains from one sample, sequenced in a study of blood T cell repertoires in COVID-19. The repertoire was sequenced with immunoSEQ multiplex PCR; TCRdb's copy has only in-frame clones and lacks some. This sample carries about 160,000 clones, around 84% of them seen once, and the ten largest clones take roughly 5%. The sequenced material came from peripheral blood. The receptors derive from a woman in her fifties or sixties with COVID-19, enrolled during active disease. Both conserved end residues are part of each CDR3. Each record gives: J gene, clone size, V gene, D gene, CDR3 DNA, CDR3 protein. D genes are given only for firm matches. A clone size is listed for some rows: how often the clone was seen (once, few, many), or a class if it is expanded.

TRBJ2-3 | - | TRBV7-6 | TRBD2 | TGTGCCAGCAGCTTAGTCTTGGGAGGGAGCACAGATACGCAGTATTTT | CASSLVLGGSTDTQYF
TRBJ1-1 | - | TRBV5-5 | - | TGTGCCAGCAGCTCCCCCCCAGGGTTCACTGAAGCTTTCTTT | CASSSPPGFTEAFF
TRBJ2-5 | - | TRBV9 | - | TGTGCCAGCAGCCCCTCGCCCCAGGGCACGGAGACCCAGTACTTC | CASSPSPQGTETQYF
TRBJ1-5 | - | TRBV19 | - | TGTGCCAGTAGTATTCAGGGTGGGACACTAAATCAGCCCCAGCATTTT | CASSIQGGTLNQPQHF
TRBJ1-2 | few | TRBV4-3 | - | TGCGCCAGCAGCCAAGAGGCAGTGGCTAACTATGGCTACACCTTC | CASSQEAVANYGYTF
TRBJ1-4 | - | TRBV6-5 | - | TGTGCCAGCAGTAGAGGAGAGGGCCTTAATGAAAAACTGTTTTTT | CASSRGEGLNEKLFF
TRBJ2-2 | once | TRBV13 | TRBD1 | TGTGCCAGCAGCTCCTCCTTATGGGACAGGGGTTCGGACGGGGAGCTGTTTTTT | CASSSSLWDRGSDGELFF
TRBJ2-2 | - | TRBV28 | TRBD1 | TGCGGGGACAGGGCGAACACCGGGGAGCTGTTTTTT | CGDRANTGELFF
TRBJ1-2 | - | TRBV6-5 | TRBD1 | TGTGCCAGCAGCGCATACGGGACAGGGGGCGTTGGCTACACCTTC | CASSAYGTGGVGYTF
TRBJ2-3 | - | TRBV7-9 | - | TGTGCCAGCAGCGGCGGCGGGAGCACAGATACGCAGTATTTT | CASSGGGSTDTQYF
TRBJ2-1 | - | TRBV18 | TRBD2 | TGTGCCAGCTCACCGAACCTAGCGGGGGGAAATGAGCAGTTCTTC | CASSPNLAGGNEQFF